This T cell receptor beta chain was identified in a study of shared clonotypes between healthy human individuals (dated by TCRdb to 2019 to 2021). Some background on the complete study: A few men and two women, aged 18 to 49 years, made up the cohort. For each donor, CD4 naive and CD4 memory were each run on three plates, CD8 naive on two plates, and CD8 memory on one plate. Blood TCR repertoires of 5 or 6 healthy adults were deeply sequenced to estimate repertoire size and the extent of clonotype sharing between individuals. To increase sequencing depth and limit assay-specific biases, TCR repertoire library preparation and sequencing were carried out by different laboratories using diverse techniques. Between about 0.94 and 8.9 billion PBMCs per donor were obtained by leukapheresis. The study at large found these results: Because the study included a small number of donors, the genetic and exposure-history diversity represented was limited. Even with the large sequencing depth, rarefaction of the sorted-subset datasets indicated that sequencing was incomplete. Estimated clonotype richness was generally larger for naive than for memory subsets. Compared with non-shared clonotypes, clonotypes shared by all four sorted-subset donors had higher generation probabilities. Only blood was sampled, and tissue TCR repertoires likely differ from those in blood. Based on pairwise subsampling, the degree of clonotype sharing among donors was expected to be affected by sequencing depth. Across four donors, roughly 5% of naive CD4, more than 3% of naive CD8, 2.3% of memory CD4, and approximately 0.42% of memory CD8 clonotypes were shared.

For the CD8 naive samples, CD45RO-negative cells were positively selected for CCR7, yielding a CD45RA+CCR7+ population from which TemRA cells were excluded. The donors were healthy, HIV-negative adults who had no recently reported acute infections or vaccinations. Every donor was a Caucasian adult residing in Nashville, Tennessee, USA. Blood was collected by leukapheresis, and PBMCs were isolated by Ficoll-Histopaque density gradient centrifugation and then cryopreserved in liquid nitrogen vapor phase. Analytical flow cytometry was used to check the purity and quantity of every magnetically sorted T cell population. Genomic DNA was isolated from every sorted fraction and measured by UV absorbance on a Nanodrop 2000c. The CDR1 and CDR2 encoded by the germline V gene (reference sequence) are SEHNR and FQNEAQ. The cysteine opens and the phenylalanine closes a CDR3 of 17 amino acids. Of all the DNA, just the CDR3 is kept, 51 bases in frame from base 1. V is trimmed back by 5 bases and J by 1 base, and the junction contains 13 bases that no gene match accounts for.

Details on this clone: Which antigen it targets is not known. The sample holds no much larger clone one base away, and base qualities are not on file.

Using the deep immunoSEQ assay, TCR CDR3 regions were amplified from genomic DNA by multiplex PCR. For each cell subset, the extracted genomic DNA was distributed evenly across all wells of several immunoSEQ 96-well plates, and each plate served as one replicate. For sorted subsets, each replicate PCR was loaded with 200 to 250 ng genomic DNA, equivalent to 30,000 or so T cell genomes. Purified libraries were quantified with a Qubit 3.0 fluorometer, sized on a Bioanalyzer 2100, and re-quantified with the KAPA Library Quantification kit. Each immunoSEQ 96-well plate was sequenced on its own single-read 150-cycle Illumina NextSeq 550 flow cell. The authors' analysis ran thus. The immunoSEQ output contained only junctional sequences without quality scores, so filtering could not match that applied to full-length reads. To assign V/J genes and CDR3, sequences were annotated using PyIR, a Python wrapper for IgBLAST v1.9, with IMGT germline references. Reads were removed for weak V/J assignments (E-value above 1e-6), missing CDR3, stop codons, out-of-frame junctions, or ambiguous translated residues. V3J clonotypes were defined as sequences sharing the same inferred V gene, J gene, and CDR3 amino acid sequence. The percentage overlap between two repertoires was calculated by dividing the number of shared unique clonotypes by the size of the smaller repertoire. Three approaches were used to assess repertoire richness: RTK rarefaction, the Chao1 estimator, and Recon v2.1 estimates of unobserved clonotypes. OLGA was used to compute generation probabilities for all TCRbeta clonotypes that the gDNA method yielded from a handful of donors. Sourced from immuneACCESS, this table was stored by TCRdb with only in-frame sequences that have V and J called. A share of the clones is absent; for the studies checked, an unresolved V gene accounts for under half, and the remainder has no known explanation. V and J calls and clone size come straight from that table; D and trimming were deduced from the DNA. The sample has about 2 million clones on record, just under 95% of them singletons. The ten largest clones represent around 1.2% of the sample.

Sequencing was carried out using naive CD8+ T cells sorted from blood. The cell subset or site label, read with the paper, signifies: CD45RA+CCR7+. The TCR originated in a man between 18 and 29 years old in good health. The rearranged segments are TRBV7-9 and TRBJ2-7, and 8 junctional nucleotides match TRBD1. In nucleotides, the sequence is TGTGCCAGCAGCGAGGTCAGTGGGACAGGCTTATCCTACGAGCAGTACTTC. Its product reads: CASSEVSGTGLSYEQYF.